The rows below give T cell receptor beta chains drawn from one sample of a study of CD8+ T cells in alopecia areata. The repertoire was sequenced with immunoSEQ multiplex PCR; TCRdb's copy has only in-frame clones and lacks some. The sample has 95,000 to 110,000 clones, less than 90% seen once. This material consisted of CD8+ T cells sorted from blood, taken at week 24, from a patient treated with tofacitinib. The origin of the receptors is a human donor with alopecia areata. The CDR3 runs from the conserved cysteine through the conserved F or W. D genes are given only for firm matches. The listing skips clone size in some rows; elsewhere it reads once, few, many or a size class.

v_call	d_call	clone_size	j_call	cdr3_nt	cdr3_aa
TRBV27	NA	NA	TRBJ1-1	TGTGCCAGCCACAGGGAGGGGCGGACTGAAGCTTTCTTT	CASHREGRTEAFF
TRBV7-9	TRBD2	NA	TRBJ2-7	TGTGCCAGCAGCTTGGTTATCGGGGGGTCCTACGAGCAGTACTTC	CASSLVIGGSYEQYF
TRBV7-9	TRBD2	NA	TRBJ2-7	TGTGCCAGCAGCCACCCCCTAGCGGGGGAATCCTACGAGCAGTACTTC	CASSHPLAGESYEQYF
TRBV27	NA	NA	TRBJ1-4	TGTGCCAGCAGTTTACTGGGGGGGTCTAATGAAAAACTGTTTTTT	CASSLLGGSNEKLFF
TRBV5-1	NA	NA	TRBJ2-1	TGCGCCAGCAGCTTGGACAGGTACGATGAGCAGTTCTTC	CASSLDRYDEQFF
TRBV7-9	NA	NA	TRBJ2-7	TGTGCCAGCAGCTCGCCAGAGGGGCTCTACGAGCAGTACTTC	CASSSPEGLYEQYF
TRBV27	TRBD1	once	TRBJ1-6	TGTGCCAGCAGTCCTCCGGGACAGGGGAGAAATTCACCCCTCCACTTT	CASSPPGQGRNSPLHF
TRBV27	NA	NA	TRBJ2-7	TGTGCCAGCAGTTTAGCACGCGCCCGCGAGCAGTACTTC	CASSLARAREQYF
TRBV19	NA	once	TRBJ2-1	TGTGCCAGTAGTCTGGGGAATGAGCAGTTCTTC	CASSLGNEQFF
TRBV27	NA	NA	TRBJ2-7	TGTGCCAGCAGTTTATACGACGGAGTAGAGCAGTACTTC	CASSLYDGVEQYF
TRBV4-1	TRBD1	NA	TRBJ1-1	TGCGCCAGCAGCCAGACAGGGGTACCCACTGAAGCTTTCTTT	CASSQTGVPTEAFF
TRBV4-3	NA	NA	TRBJ2-3	TGCGCCAGCAGCCAAGACCCGGGTGGGACGGGGGTAACAGATACGCAGTATTTT	CASSQDPGGTGVTDTQYF
TRBV7-2	TRBD1	NA	TRBJ1-2	TGTGCCAGCAGCTTAACAGGGGGATATGGCTACACCTTC	CASSLTGGYGYTF
TRBV5-5	TRBD1	NA	TRBJ2-3	TGTGCCAGCAGCTTCGTAGGGACAGGGGAGGATACGCAGTATTTT	CASSFVGTGEDTQYF
TRBV11-2	NA	NA	TRBJ1-6	TGTGCCAGCAGCCAAGGACCAGGGAATTCACCCCTCCACTTT	CASSQGPGNSPLHF
TRBV9	NA	NA	TRBJ1-2	TGTGCCAGCAGCTCAAGGGGAGGCTATAACTATGGCTACACCTTC	CASSSRGGYNYGYTF
TRBV4-3	NA	NA	TRBJ2-1	TGCGCCAGCAGCCAGTCAGAGGTAGGGGCCTACAATGAGCAGTTCTTC	CASSQSEVGAYNEQFF
TRBV11-2	NA	NA	TRBJ1-1	TGTGCCAGCTTGGCGCGCGGGGAGGCCACTGAAGCTTTCTTT	CASLARGEATEAFF
TRBV27	NA	NA	TRBJ1-5	TGTGCCAGCAGTCCGCTCGGGGGGAATCAGCCCCAGCATTTT	CASSPLGGNQPQHF
TRBV7-9	NA	NA	TRBJ1-2	TGTGCCAGCAGCTTAGCGGCCGGGCTAGGGAATGGCTACACCTTC	CASSLAAGLGNGYTF
TRBV2	NA	once	TRBJ1-4	TGTGCCAGCAGTGATTTTCTCCTTGGGGAAAAACTGTTTTTT	CASSDFLLGEKLFF
TRBV14	TRBD2	few	TRBJ2-2	TGTGCCAGCAGTCAGAAGCGGGGCCCGCAGAACACCGGGGAGCTGTTTTTT	CASSQKRGPQNTGELFF
TRBV2	NA	NA	TRBJ2-7	TGTGCCAGCAGTGCTGGCTACGAGCAGTACTTC	CASSAGYEQYF
TRBV9	NA	NA	TRBJ2-3	TGTGCCAGCAGCGTAGGTGGAACAGATACGCAGTATTTT	CASSVGGTDTQYF
TRBV29-1	NA	NA	TRBJ2-7	TGCAGCGTACGTCAGGGGTCCTACGAGCAGTACTTC	CSVRQGSYEQYF
TRBV27	TRBD2	NA	TRBJ2-5	TGTGCCAGCAGTTTGGGACTAGCGGGGGAAGAGACCCAGTACTTC	CASSLGLAGEETQYF
TRBV5-5	TRBD1	NA	TRBJ2-3	TGTGCCAGCAGCCCATGGACAGGGGAAAAAGGCACAGATACGCAGTATTTT	CASSPWTGEKGTDTQYF
TRBV13	NA	NA	TRBJ2-3	TGTGCCAGCAGCTCAACCAGACAGACCACCACAGATACGCAGTATTTT	CASSSTRQTTTDTQYF
TRBV9	NA	few	TRBJ1-6	TGTGCCAGCAGCCAAACCCCGGACAGTAATTCACCCCTCCACTTT	CASSQTPDSNSPLHF
TRBV4-1	NA	NA	TRBJ2-5	TGCGCCAGCAGCCAGGGACCGGGGGAGACCCAGTACTTC	CASSQGPGETQYF
TRBV5-1	NA	NA	TRBJ2-3	TGCGCCAGCAGCTTTGAGTCGACAGATACGCAGTATTTT	CASSFESTDTQYF
TRBV5-8	NA	NA	TRBJ2-1	TGTGCCAGCAGCTTGAGGGGTTCCAATGAGCAGTTCTTC	CASSLRGSNEQFF
TRBV5-5	TRBD1	once	TRBJ2-7	TGTGCCAGCAGCTCCGGGACAGGGACATACGAGCAGTACTTC	CASSSGTGTYEQYF
TRBV29-1	TRBD1	NA	TRBJ2-7	TGCAGCGTTGAGGCGGGGACAGGGGGATACGAGCAGTACTTC	CSVEAGTGGYEQYF
TRBV7-9	NA	NA	TRBJ2-7	TGTGCCAGCAGTTTAGTGGACAGCTCCTACGAGCAGTACTTC	CASSLVDSSYEQYF
TRBV6-5	NA	NA	TRBJ1-2	TGTGCCAGCAGTTACTCGATGGGCCAGGGTCCCGGCTACACCTTC	CASSYSMGQGPGYTF
TRBV19	TRBD1	NA	TRBJ2-5	TGTGCCAGTAGTATGGTCTTCAACGGGGGACAGGGGGGAGAGACCCAGTACTTC	CASSMVFNGGQGGETQYF
TRBV4-3	NA	NA	TRBJ2-1	TGCGCCAGCAGCCAAGATGAGGGGGGGCCCTACAATGAGCAGTTCTTC	CASSQDEGGPYNEQFF